This is a list of T cell receptor beta chains from one sample in a study of blood T cell repertoires in COVID-19. Generated by immunoSEQ multiplex PCR, the TCRdb table keeps only in-frame clones and is missing some. The table lists 130,000 or so clones, around 80% of them singletons. The source material was peripheral blood. All receptors come from a man older than 75 with active or convalescent COVID-19. CDR3s include the opening cysteine and the closing phenylalanine or tryptophan. The order of the fields is V gene, D gene, J gene, CDR3 protein. The D gene is left open where the match is weak.

TRBV12-3/TRBV12-4	.	TRBJ2-7	CASSPTVYEQYF
TRBV11-2	TRBD1	TRBJ1-6	CASSRQGPTNSPLHF
TRBV6-6	TRBD1	TRBJ1-2	CASSYRQQGPGYTF
TRBV5-6	TRBD2	TRBJ2-3	CASSLGGATDTQYF
TRBV4-1	.	TRBJ1-5	CASSQENAGWQPQHF
TRBV7-2	TRBD2	TRBJ2-5	CASSLATGGLVTQYF
TRBV10-3	.	TRBJ2-2	CAISERGGATRDTGELFF
TRBV9	.	TRBJ2-1	CASTRQGYNEQFF
TRBV5-6	.	TRBJ2-7	CASSFDRFDEQYF
TRBV7-2	TRBD1	TRBJ2-5	CASSLAGQGVQETQYF
TRBV7-2	.	TRBJ1-5	CASSLGHYSNQPQHF
TRBV4-3	.	TRBJ1-6	CASSQNTSPLHF
TRBV11-2	.	TRBJ2-3	CASSLGGGLTGDTQYF
TRBV29-1	.	TRBJ2-2	CSVEEGTPDWNTGELFF
TRBV5-4	.	TRBJ2-5	CASSAGGAETQYF
TRBV7-9	.	TRBJ1-4	CASSLGQTNEKLFF
TRBV4-3	.	TRBJ1-6	CASSQDNDILNSPLHF
TRBV7-3	.	TRBJ2-1	CASSLRDNEQFF
TRBV28	.	TRBJ1-5	CASSLGGNSNQPQHF
TRBV11-2	.	TRBJ2-1	CASSLDLSSYNEQFF
TRBV5-1	TRBD1	TRBJ1-2	CASSSLGGRNTNYGYTF
TRBV7-7	.	TRBJ2-3	CASSDQGETDTQYF
TRBV19	.	TRBJ1-2	CASSIAGGTLYLANYGYTF
TRBV18	TRBD1	TRBJ1-6	CASSPTGMDYNSPLHF
TRBV5-1	.	TRBJ1-1	CASSFQGLNTEAFF
TRBV11-2	.	TRBJ2-3	CASSSRGGYTDTQYF
TRBV7-8	TRBD1	TRBJ2-4	CASSYDLVDRDRGPAKNIQYF
TRBV30	TRBD2	TRBJ2-3	CACQRGGTDTQYF
TRBV5-5	.	TRBJ2-7	CASSYRDTNEQYF
TRBV24-1	TRBD1	TRBJ2-3	CATSDQGVLWTDTQYF
TRBV10-3	TRBD1	TRBJ1-3	CAISESSGGTNTIYF
TRBV28	TRBD1	TRBJ2-3	CASSPRQGVTDTQYF
TRBV19	.	TRBJ2-7	CASRNRELGSYEQYF
TRBV7-2	TRBD2	TRBJ2-5	CASSLDSGGWAQYF
TRBV11-2	.	TRBJ2-1	CASRTGGFGYNEQFF
TRBV10-3	.	TRBJ2-7	CAISGGATYEQYF
TRBV4-2	TRBD1	TRBJ1-5	CASSQGTGMLQPQHF
TRBV5-6	TRBD1	TRBJ1-2	CASSFGTGPNGYTF
TRBV6-5	.	TRBJ1-1	CASSRLGAEAFF
TRBV19	TRBD1	TRBJ2-1	CASIGTGPYNEQFF